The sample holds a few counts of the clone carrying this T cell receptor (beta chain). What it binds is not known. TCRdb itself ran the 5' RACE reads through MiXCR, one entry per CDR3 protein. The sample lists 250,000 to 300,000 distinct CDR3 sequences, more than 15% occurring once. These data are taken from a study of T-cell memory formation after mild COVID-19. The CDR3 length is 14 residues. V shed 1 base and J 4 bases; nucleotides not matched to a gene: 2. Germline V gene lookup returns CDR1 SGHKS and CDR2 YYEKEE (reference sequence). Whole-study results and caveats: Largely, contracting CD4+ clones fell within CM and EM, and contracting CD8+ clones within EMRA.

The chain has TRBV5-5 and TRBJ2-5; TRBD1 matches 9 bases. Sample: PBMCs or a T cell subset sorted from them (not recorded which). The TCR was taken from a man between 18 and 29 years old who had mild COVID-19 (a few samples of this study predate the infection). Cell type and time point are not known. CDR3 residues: CASSLRDRVETQYF. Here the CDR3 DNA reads TGTGCCAGCAGCTTGCGGGACAGGGTAGAGACCCAGTACTTC.